This T cell receptor beta chain is drawn from a study of control samples from healthy donors and cancer patients. CDR1 and CDR2 (germline): MDHEN, SYDVKM. CDR3 length: 16 residues. V trimming: 7 bases; J trimming: 2 bases; junction bases outside the gene matches: 14. TCRdb's copy holds only in-frame clones and misses some; the assay was immunoSEQ multiplex PCR. The sample includes approximately 190,000 clones, 91% of them seen just once. Sequencing was performed on blood. J is TRBJ2-7 and V is TRBV28; 7 bases match TRBD2. This TCR was recovered from a man younger than 40 in good health. CDR3 nucleotide sequence: TGTGCCAGCACCACGCTTGGGACTAAATCCGCCTACGAGCAGTACTTC. Translating gives CASTTLGTKSAYEQYF.